This TCR beta chain emerged from a study of cytomegalovirus exposure and HLA in healthy donors. Study-wide results and limits: Differences between HLA loci emerged in a later analysis of TCR association rates, with DRB1 most and HLA-C fewest. In all likelihood, a cluster of highly shared sequence variants was a sequencing artifact.

CDR1 SGHRS and CDR2 YFSETQ come from the germline V gene. Trimming stripped 2 bases from V and 1 base from J, with 12 bases between. This CDR3 comprises 15 residues. Worth noting for this clone: Its specificity is not known. Distinct nucleotide sequences in the sample also encode this CDR3.

The study ran its PCR with 60 Vbeta and 13 Jbeta primers. Only in-frame clones appear in the TCRdb table, and some are missing; sequencing was by immunoSEQ multiplex PCR. In the table there are some 150,000 clones, about 9.1% of which are singletons. This TCR was recovered from a woman in her thirties or forties in good health and CMV-seropositive. Sequenced material: PBMCs. The rearrangement links TRBV5-1 to TRBJ1-1; the D is unclear. The CDR3 loop is CASSLGGGTNTEAFF. The CDR3 DNA reads as TGCGCCAGCAGCTTAGGAGGAGGAACGAACACTGAAGCTTTCTTT. The full variable domain, its missing parts supplied by reference TRBV5-1 and TRBJ1-1, is KAGVTQTPRYLIKTRGQQVTLSCSPISGHRSVSWYQQTPGQGLQFLFEYFSETQRNKGNFPGRFSGRQFSNSRSEMNVSTLELGDSALYLCASSLGGGTNTEAFFGQGTRLTVV.